The rows below give T cell receptor beta chains drawn from one sample of a study of T cells in pancreatic ductal adenocarcinoma. Clones were sequenced by immunoSEQ multiplex PCR, and TCRdb holds only the in-frame ones, with some missing. The table lists roughly 4,700 clones, 70% to 85% of them singletons, with around 7.5% in the top ten. Sequences were obtained from pancreatic tumor tissue. The receptors stem from a human donor with pancreatic ductal adenocarcinoma. The donor label of this sample is uncertain. Each CDR3 is given with its conserved first and last residue. A D gene is named only where the DNA matches it firmly. Part of the rows lack a size; the others show once, few, many or a class for expanded clones.

V	J	size	D	CDR3	DNA
TRBV7-2	TRBJ2-5	.	TRBD2	CASSRMAGGPAETQYF	TGTGCCAGCAGCAGGATGGCGGGAGGGCCGGCAGAGACCCAGTACTTC
TRBV13	TRBJ1-1	.	.	CASSLRGFDTEAFF	TGTGCCAGCAGCTTGCGGGGGTTCGACACTGAAGCTTTCTTT
TRBV4-3	TRBJ2-7	.	TRBD2	CASSQDRVGGLAGGGAYEQYF	TGCGCCAGCAGCCAAGACCGAGTCGGTGGACTAGCGGGAGGGGGGGCCTACGAGCAGTACTTC
TRBV6-8	TRBJ1-1	.	.	CASSYSALWDTEAFF	TGTGCCAGCAGTTACTCGGCCCTTTGGGACACTGAAGCTTTCTTT
TRBV6-5	TRBJ1-2	once	.	CASRGRDYGYTF	TGTGCCAGCAGGGGGCGCGACTATGGCTACACCTTC
TRBV5-5	TRBJ2-1	.	TRBD2	CASSGLAGGQSSYNEQFF	TGTGCCAGCAGCGGACTAGCGGGAGGGCAGAGCTCCTACAATGAGCAGTTCTTC
TRBV10-3	TRBJ2-1	.	.	CAISESREPYNEQFF	TGTGCCATCAGTGAGTCCCGGGAGCCGTACAATGAGCAGTTCTTC
TRBV10-1	TRBJ1-4	.	.	CASSAGTADEKLFF	TGCGCCAGCAGTGCCGGGACCGCGGACGAAAAACTGTTTTTT
TRBV11-3	TRBJ2-1	.	TRBD2	CASSLGLAGVAYNEQFF	TGTGCCAGCAGCTTGGGACTAGCGGGAGTCGCCTACAATGAGCAGTTCTTC
TRBV19	TRBJ1-4	.	.	CASTGVVGTNEKLFF	TGTGCCAGCACAGGTGTCGTTGGGACTAATGAAAAACTGTTTTTT
TRBV28	TRBJ1-2	.	TRBD1	CASSLIPGQENYGYTF	TGTGCCAGCAGTTTAATACCGGGACAGGAGAACTATGGCTACACCTTC
TRBV6-1	TRBJ1-5	once	.	CASTPGLGNQPQHF	TGTGCCAGCACCCCAGGGTTGGGCAATCAGCCCCAGCATTTT
TRBV4-3	TRBJ1-5	.	TRBD1	CASSQEQGQDQPQHF	TGCGCCAGCAGCCAAGAACAGGGACAGGATCAGCCCCAGCATTTT
TRBV5-6	TRBJ2-5	.	TRBD1	CASSWGTGGDQYF	TGTGCCAGCAGCTGGGGGACAGGGGGTGACCAGTACTTC
TRBV7-2	TRBJ2-1	.	.	CASSQDLTYNEQFF	TGTGCCAGCAGCCAGGACTTGACGTACAATGAGCAGTTCTTC
TRBV15	TRBJ2-5	.	TRBD1	CATSSQGWTQYF	TGTGCCACCAGCTCACAGGGGTGGACCCAGTACTTC
TRBV9	TRBJ2-2	few	TRBD1	CASSVVRDRPNTGELFF	TGTGCCAGCAGCGTGGTCCGGGACAGACCGAACACCGGGGAGCTGTTTTTT
TRBV5-6	TRBJ2-5	.	TRBD2	CASSPDSGGAEETQYF	TGTGCCAGCAGCCCAGATAGCGGGGGGGCAGAAGAGACCCAGTACTTC
TRBV5-8	TRBJ2-1	.	.	CASSPGWASYNEQFF	TGTGCCAGCAGCCCGGGTTGGGCCTCCTACAATGAGCAGTTCTTC
TRBV5-6	TRBJ1-2	.	.	CASSLDDRNYGYTF	TGTGCCAGCAGCTTGGACGACAGAAACTATGGCTACACCTTC
TRBV28	TRBJ2-3	.	.	CASSSPRRWPTQYF	TGTGCCAGCAGTTCCCCCCGGCGCTGGCCTACGCAGTATTTT
TRBV6-6	TRBJ1-6	.	.	CASRSGDSNSPLHF	TGTGCCAGCAGGTCGGGGGATTCTAATTCACCCCTCCACTTT
TRBV5-1	TRBJ2-5	.	TRBD1	CASSPGTGSKTQYF	TGCGCCAGCAGCCCCGGGACAGGGTCGAAGACCCAGTACTTC
TRBV5-4	TRBJ2-1	.	.	CASSLTGSYNEQFF	TGTGCCAGCAGCTTGACAGGCTCCTACAATGAGCAGTTCTTC
TRBV27	TRBJ1-2	.	TRBD1	CASSPYRGTNYGYTF	TGTGCCAGCAGTCCGTACAGGGGTACTAACTATGGCTACACCTTC
TRBV30	TRBJ2-1	.	TRBD2	CAWRGAGGPGHNEQFF	TGTGCCTGGAGGGGAGCGGGAGGGCCCGGGCACAATGAGCAGTTCTTC
TRBV13	TRBJ1-6	few	TRBD1	CASSLGRGTGGPNSPLHF	TGTGCCAGCAGCTTAGGCCGTGGGACAGGGGGCCCCAATTCACCCCTCCACTTT
TRBV5-1	TRBJ1-3	.	TRBD1	CASSFVPHPGTGGNTIYF	TGCGCCAGCAGCTTTGTTCCCCACCCAGGGACAGGAGGAAACACCATATATTTT
TRBV11-2	TRBJ2-1	.	TRBD2	CASSLLAGGPGTYNEQFF	TGTGCCAGCAGCCTTTTAGCGGGGGGGCCTGGCACCTACAATGAGCAGTTCTTC
TRBV19	TRBJ1-1	.	TRBD1	CASSKTGGASFGTEAFF	TGTGCCAGTAGCAAGACAGGGGGCGCTTCATTTGGCACTGAAGCTTTCTTT
TRBV5-1	TRBJ1-4	.	TRBD1	CASSLVGGAGEKLFF	TGCGCCAGCAGCTTGGTAGGGGGCGCGGGTGAAAAACTGTTTTTT